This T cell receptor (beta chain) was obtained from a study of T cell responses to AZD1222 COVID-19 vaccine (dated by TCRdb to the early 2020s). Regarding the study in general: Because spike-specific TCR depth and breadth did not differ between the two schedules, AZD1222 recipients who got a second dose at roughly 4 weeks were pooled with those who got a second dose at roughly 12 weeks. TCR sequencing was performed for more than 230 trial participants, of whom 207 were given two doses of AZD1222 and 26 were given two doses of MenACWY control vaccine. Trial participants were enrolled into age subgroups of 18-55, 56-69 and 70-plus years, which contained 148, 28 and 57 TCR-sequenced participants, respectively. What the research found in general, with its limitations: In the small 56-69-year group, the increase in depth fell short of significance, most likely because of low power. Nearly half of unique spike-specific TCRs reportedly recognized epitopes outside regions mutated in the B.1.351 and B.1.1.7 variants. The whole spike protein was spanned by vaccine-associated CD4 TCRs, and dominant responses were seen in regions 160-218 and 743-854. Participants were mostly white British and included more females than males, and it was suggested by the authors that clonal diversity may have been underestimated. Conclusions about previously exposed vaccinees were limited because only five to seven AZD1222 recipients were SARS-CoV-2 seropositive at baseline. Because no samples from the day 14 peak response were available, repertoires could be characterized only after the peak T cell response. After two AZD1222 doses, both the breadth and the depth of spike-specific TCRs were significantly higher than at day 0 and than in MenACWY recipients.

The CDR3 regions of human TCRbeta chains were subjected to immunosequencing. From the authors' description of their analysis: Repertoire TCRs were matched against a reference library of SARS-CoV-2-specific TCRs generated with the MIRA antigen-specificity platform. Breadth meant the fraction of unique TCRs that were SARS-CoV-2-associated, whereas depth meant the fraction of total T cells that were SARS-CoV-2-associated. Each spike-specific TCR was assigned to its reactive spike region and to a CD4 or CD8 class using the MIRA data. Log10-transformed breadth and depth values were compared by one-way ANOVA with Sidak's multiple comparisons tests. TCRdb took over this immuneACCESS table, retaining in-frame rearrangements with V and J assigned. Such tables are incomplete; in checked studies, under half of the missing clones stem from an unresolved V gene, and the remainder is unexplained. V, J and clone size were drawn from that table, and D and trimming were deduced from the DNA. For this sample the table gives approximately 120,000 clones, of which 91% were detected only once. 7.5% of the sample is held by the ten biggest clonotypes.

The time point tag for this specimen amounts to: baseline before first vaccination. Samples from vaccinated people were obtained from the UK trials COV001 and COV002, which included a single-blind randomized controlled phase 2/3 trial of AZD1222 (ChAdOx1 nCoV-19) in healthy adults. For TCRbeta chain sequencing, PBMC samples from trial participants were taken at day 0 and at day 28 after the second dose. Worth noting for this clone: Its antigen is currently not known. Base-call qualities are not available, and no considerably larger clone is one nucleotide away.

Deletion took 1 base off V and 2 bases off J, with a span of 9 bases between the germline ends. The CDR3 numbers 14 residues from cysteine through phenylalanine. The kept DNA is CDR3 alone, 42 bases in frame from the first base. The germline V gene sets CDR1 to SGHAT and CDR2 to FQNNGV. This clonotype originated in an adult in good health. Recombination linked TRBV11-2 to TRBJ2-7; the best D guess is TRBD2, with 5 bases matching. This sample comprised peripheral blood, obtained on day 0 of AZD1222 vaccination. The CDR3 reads CASSLVGGAYEQYF. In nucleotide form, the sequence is TGTGCCAGCAGCTTAGTTGGAGGAGCCTACGAGCAGTACTTC.